Below, 25 T cell receptor beta chains from the same sample are listed, as sequenced in a study of PD-1 blockade in classical Hodgkin lymphoma. Produced via immunoSEQ multiplex PCR; TCRdb's table is partial and in-frame only. The sample includes 20,000 or so clones, 89% of them seen just once. The sample's time point: newly diagnosed, previously untreated cHL patient sample. Magnetic negative selection served to purify CD4+ T cells out of PBMCs that had been thawed. The sample consisted of CD4+ T cells from blood. The receptors shown here come from a human donor with classical Hodgkin lymphoma.

V is TRBV7-2 and J is TRBJ2-1; TRBD2 matches 12 bases. V was pared by 6 bases and J by 8 bases, with 8 bases of the junction left unmatched. Germline lookup yields CDR1 SGHTA and CDR2 FQGNSA. The CDR3 is 15 amino acids. The CDR3 reads CASRWTSGAVYEQFF. Here the CDR3 DNA reads TGTGCCAGCAGATGGACTAGCGGGGCGGTTTATGAGCAGTTCTTC.

This chain links TRBV29-1 with TRBJ1-2, with a possible D match to TRBD1 (6 bases). This CDR3 spans 17 amino acids. Trimming left V 5 bases short and J 4 bases short, with 26 bases between. Per germline, CDR1 SQVTM and CDR2 ANQGSEA. CDR3 in amino acids: CSVLGPGGGREVYGYTF. The CDR3 nucleotides are TGCAGCGTTTTGGGGCCAGGTGGGGGGCGTGAGGTCTATGGCTACACCTTC.

The rearrangement uses TRBV30 and TRBJ1-2; D remains ambiguous. CDR3 length: 13 amino acids. Between the trimmed V and J ends, which lost 4 bases and 3 bases, there was a span of 12 bases. Germline V lookup: CDR1 GTSNPN, CDR2 SVGIG (reference sequence). CDR3 sequence: CAWMTQEHYGYTF. The CDR3 region has the DNA TGTGCCTGGATGACTCAGGAACACTATGGCTACACCTTC.

This rearrangement joins TRBV14 to TRBJ2-1, with TRBD2 identical over 14 bases. Trimming took 5 bases from V and 6 from J; bases not matched to a gene: 15. This CDR3 spans 19 amino acids. Looked up from germline, CDR1 is SGHDN and CDR2 is FVKESK. The CDR3 bases are TGTGCCAGCAGCTCGGAAGGTTGGGGACTAGCGGGAGTCTTCAATGAGCAGTTCTTC. This gives the protein CASSSEGWGLAGVFNEQFF.

The chain couples TRBV19 to TRBJ2-2, with 8 bases matching TRBD1. This CDR3 spans 16 amino acids. Germline V gives CDR1 LNHDA, CDR2 SQIVND (reference sequence). The J segment lost 5 bases and the V segment lost 5 bases, leaving 10 bases of the junction unmatched. CDR3 nucleotides: TGTGCCAGTAGTTTGAACCGGGACAGGAAAACCGGGGAGCTGTTTTTT. Protein product: CASSLNRDRKTGELFF.

The chain couples TRBV7-2 to TRBJ1-6; possible D gene TRBD1, 5 bases. Trimming took 2 bases from V and 8 from J, leaving 10 bases between them. CDR3 length: 14 residues. Looked up from germline, CDR1 is SGHTA and CDR2 is FQGNSA. The CDR3 nucleotides read TGTGCCAGCAGCTTAACAGGACGAGATTCACCCCTCCACTTT. This translates into CASSLTGRDSPLHF.

The V gene is TRBV2, the J gene TRBJ2-3; TRBD2 matches at 16 bases. The CDR3 has 15 amino acids. The trim removed 6 bases at V and 4 bases at J, leaving 1 base unmatched. CDR1 is SNHLY and CDR2 is FYNNEI in the germline V gene. The CDR3 loop reads CASRGLAGGPDTQYF. The DNA of the CDR3 is TGTGCCAGCAGGGGACTAGCGGGAGGGCCAGATACGCAGTATTTT.

The chain joins TRBV6-1 to TRBJ2-5, with 9 bases matching TRBD2. Germline-derived CDR1 and CDR2 are MNHNS and SASEGT. The CDR3 covers 15 residues. The V gene end was trimmed by 6 bases and the J gene end by 4 bases; junction bases not matched to a gene: 9. The DNA of the CDR3 is TGTGCCAGCAGAAGAGTAGCGGGAGCACCAGAGACCCAGTACTTC. It codes for CASRRVAGAPETQYF.

CDR3 residues: CASSAAGYSYNEQFF. The CDR3 DNA follows: TGTGCCAGCAGCGCGGCGGGGTACTCCTACAATGAGCAGTTCTTC. The chain uses TRBV9 and TRBJ2-1; tentative D call: TRBD2 (6 bases). Trimming left V 3 bases short and J 0 bases short, with 10 bases between. The V gene's germline CDR1 is SGDLS and CDR2 YYNGEE. The CDR3 consists of 15 residues. Looking up the rest from reference TRBV9 and TRBJ2-1 gives the full variable domain: DSGVTQTPKHLITATGQRVTLRCSPRSGDLSVYWYQQSLDQGLQFLIQYYNGEERAKGNILERFSAQQFPDLHSELNLSSLELGDSALYFCASSAAGYSYNEQFFGPGTRLTVL.

The CDR3 sequence: CASSLGAAEAFF. Here the CDR3 DNA reads TGTGCCAGCAGCTTGGGGGCCGCGGAAGCTTTCTTT. This chain links TRBV5-6 with TRBJ1-1; D remains unclear. Germline-derived CDR1 and CDR2 are SGHDT and YYEEEE. The germline V and J ends were trimmed by 0 bases and 8 bases, with 8 bases remaining between them. The CDR3 has 12 amino acids. The complete variable domain, with remaining parts taken from reference TRBV5-6 and TRBJ1-1, reads DAGVTQSPTHLIKTRGQQVTLRCSPKSGHDTVSWYQQALGQGPQFIFQYYEEEERQRGNFPDRFSGHQFPNYSSELNVNALLLGDSALYLCASSLGAAEAFFGQGTRLTVV.

V is TRBV6-4 and J is TRBJ2-1; possibly TRBD2 for D (6 bases). CDR1 MRHNA and CDR2 SNTAGT come from the germline V gene. V was pared by 5 bases and J by 4 bases, with 12 bases between. This CDR3 has 14 amino acids. CDR3 residues: CASSPGLGYNEQFF. The CDR3 DNA is TGTGCCAGCAGTCCGGGACTCGGATACAATGAGCAGTTCTTC.

This chain joins TRBV7-2 and TRBJ1-1, with D perhaps matching TRBD1 (6 bases). Trimming left V 1 base short and J 1 base short, with 10 bases between. The CDR3 length is 15 residues. From germline, CDR1 is SGHTA and CDR2 FQGNSA. CDR3 sequence (DNA): TGTGCCAGCAGCTTAGGGGGGGCGCCGAACACTGAAGCTTTCTTT. It is translated as CASSLGGAPNTEAFF.

This chain connects TRBV5-6 to TRBJ2-7; 7 nucleotides align to TRBD1. The V gene's germline CDR1 is SGHDT and CDR2 YYEEEE. The CDR3 consists of 15 residues. With V trimmed by 2 bases and J by 2 bases, 7 bases remained unmatched. Here the CDR3 DNA reads TGTGCCAGCAGCTTCAGGGGGAGAGGGCCCTACGAGCAGTACTTC. Amino acids: CASSFRGRGPYEQYF.

The V and J genes are TRBV19 and TRBJ2-7; possibly TRBD1 for D (5 bases). CDR3 size: 13 residues. V was pared by 10 bases and J by 6 bases, with 19 bases between. Germline-derived CDR1 and CDR2 are LNHDA and SQIVND (reference sequence). This chain's CDR3 is CATSPLLGPEQYF. The CDR3 nucleotides are TGTGCCACCTCCCCGCTGCTGGGGCCCGAGCAGTACTTC.

V and J are TRBV7-2 and TRBJ2-5; TRBD1 might be the D (6 bases). Per the germline V gene, CDR1 is SGHTA and CDR2 is FQGNSA. The CDR3 runs 15 residues. Trimming removed 2 bases from V and 4 bases from J, with 14 bases in between. CDR3 nucleotides: TGTGCCAGCAGCTTAAAGGGCAGGGGTGGAGAGACCCAGTACTTC. Protein sequence: CASSLKGRGGETQYF.

The V gene is TRBV7-6, the J gene TRBJ2-2; D gene uncertain. The germline gives CDR1 SGHVS, CDR2 FNYEAQ. V dropped 0 bases and J dropped 4 bases, with 6 bases sitting between them. The CDR3 is 14 amino acids. The CDR3 nucleotides are TGTGCCAGCAGCTTAGCCCGTCCCACCGGGGAGCTGTTTTTT. It is translated as CASSLARPTGELFF. The full variable domain, with the rest looked up from reference TRBV7-6 and TRBJ2-2, is GAGVSQSPRYKVTKRGQDVALRCDPISGHVSLYWYRQALGQGPEFLTYFNYEAQQDKSGLPNDRFSAERPEGSISTLTIQRTEQRDSAMYRCASSLARPTGELFFGEGSRLTVL.

In its sample, this clone was seen once. The V and J genes are TRBV2 and TRBJ1-4; possible D gene TRBD1, 6 bases. Trimming pared 8 bases from V and 0 bases from J, leaving 16 bases between. Per the germline V gene, CDR1 is SNHLY and CDR2 is FYNNEI. This CDR3 contains 16 residues. CDR3 sequence reads: CASSPEDSATNEKLFF. CDR3 DNA: TGTGCCAGCTCCCCCGAGGACAGTGCAACTAATGAAAAACTGTTTTTT.

The rearrangement joins TRBV28 to TRBJ1-5, with unresolved D. This CDR3 has 12 amino acids. CDR1 and CDR2 from the germline V gene are MDHEN and SYDVKM. Trimming cost V 7 bases and J 3 bases, with 7 bases left between them. CDR3 sequence: CASTLLNQPQHF. CDR3 in DNA: TGTGCCAGCACCCTCCTCAATCAGCCCCAGCATTTT.

The J gene is TRBJ2-1, the V gene TRBV10-3; 12 positions agree with TRBD2. This CDR3 comprises 18 residues. V shed 7 bases, J shed 1 base, and the junction held 11 bases outside the gene matches. Germline V lookup: CDR1 ENHRY, CDR2 SYGVKD. Written as DNA, the CDR3 is TGTGCCATCACCGGGACTAGCGGGCTCCCAGGGTCCTACAATGAGCAGTTCTTC. Translated, it gives CAITGTSGLPGSYNEQFF.

The chain is built from TRBV7-8 and TRBJ1-1; possible D gene TRBD1, 5 bases. The germline gives CDR1 SGHVS, CDR2 FQNEAQ. The CDR3 covers 15 residues. The V end was cut by 5 bases, the J end by 4 bases, with 17 bases between. The CDR3 protein is CASSPSLRGTTEAFF. As DNA, the CDR3 is TGTGCCAGCAGCCCGTCGCTTAGGGGAACCACTGAAGCTTTCTTT.

CDR3 sequence reads: CASSSDRGFGYTF. For the CDR3, the DNA is TGCGCCAGCAGCTCGGACAGGGGTTTTGGCTACACCTTC. The chain uses TRBV5-1 and TRBJ1-2; 9 nucleotides agree with TRBD1. The CDR3 covers 13 residues. Germline V gene lookup returns CDR1 SGHRS and CDR2 YFSETQ. Trimming took 3 bases from V and 7 from J; bases not matched to a gene: 4.

This clone was observed a single time. The chain is built from TRBV15 and TRBJ1-1, with D maybe TRBD1 (6 bases). This CDR3 has 14 amino acids. The germline V and J ends were trimmed by 2 bases and 4 bases, with 11 bases remaining between them. The germline CDR1 and CDR2 sequences are LNHNV and YYDKDF (reference sequence). In DNA, the CDR3 is TGTGCCACCAGCAGACGGGTGGACAGCACTGAAGCTTTCTTT. Protein product: CATSRRVDSTEAFF.

The genes are TRBV4-1 and TRBJ1-1, with 9 positions matching TRBD1. CDR3 length: 15 residues. Per germline, CDR1 MGHRA and CDR2 YSYEKL. J lost 4 bases, V lost 4 bases, and 7 bases had no gene match. The CDR3 spells CASSLTDRGITEAFF. In DNA, the CDR3 is TGCGCCAGCAGCCTCACCGACAGGGGGATCACTGAAGCTTTCTTT.

In this sample, this clone turned up a few times. The V call is TRBV5-4, the J call TRBJ2-7; 7 bases line up with TRBD1. V trimming: 0 bases; J trimming: 9 bases; junction bases outside the gene matches: 9. The CDR3 has 14 residues. Per the germline V gene, CDR1 is SGHNT and CDR2 is YYREEE (reference sequence). CDR3 amino acids: CASSLDRGRKGQYF. The CDR3 DNA reads as TGTGCCAGCAGCTTGGACAGGGGACGCAAGGGGCAGTACTTC.

The chain uses TRBV7-3 and TRBJ1-3; D remains unclear. The CDR3 runs 13 residues. The germline CDR1 and CDR2 sequences are SGHTA and FQGTGA. V was clipped by 3 bases and J by 0 bases, with 3 bases between them. The CDR3, as DNA: TGTGCCAGCAGCTTGAACTCTGGAAACACCATATATTTT. Residues: CASSLNSGNTIYF.